The source of this T cell receptor beta chain is a study of T cells in tumors after PD-1 blockade. Overall study: Patients had no prior checkpoint blockade, systemic immunosuppressants, or anti-cancer therapy within 4 weeks. Tumor samples yielded about 22-fold more depth than single-cell TCR sequencing. Findings of the study overall: After therapy, most expanded exhausted CD8+ clones were absent pre-treatment, suggesting clonal replacement.

TCRdb's copy holds only in-frame clones and misses some; the assay was immunoSEQ multiplex PCR. The sample lists roughly 9,800 clones; around 63% were seen once. Of note for this clone: Its specificity is unknown.

Germline V gene sequence: CDR1 SNHLY, CDR2 FYNNEI. CDR3 length: 13 amino acids. Deletions cut 1 base from V and 5 bases from J, with 6 bases between. Genomic DNA template from tumor biopsies or peripheral blood, about 616 ng to 6,500 ng input. The sample was tumor tissue, taken after anti-PD-1 treatment. This clonotype was sampled from a human donor with basal cell carcinoma. The chain employs TRBV2 and TRBJ1-5, with D unclear. Written as DNA, the CDR3 is TGTGCCAGCAGTGAAGGCCGTGATCAGCCCCAGCATTTT. Translated, it gives CASSEGRDQPQHF. The full variable domain, rest sourced from reference TRBV2 and TRBJ1-5, is EPEVTQTPSHQVTQMGQEVILRCVPISNHLYFYWYRQILGQKVEFLVSFYNNEISEKSEIFDDQFSVERPDGSNFTLKIRSTKLEDSAMYFCASSEGRDQPQHFGDGTRLSIL.